The next 18 T cell receptor beta chains were all read from a single sample in a study of blood T cell repertoires in COVID-19. Assay used: immunoSEQ multiplex PCR; TCRdb lists only in-frame clones, some missing. The repertoire holds about 210,000 clones, with around 87% as singletons. The sequencing input was PBMCs or T cells enriched from blood (not recorded which). Receptor source: a man aged 25 to 45 in a cohort exposed to, infected with or recovered from COVID-19 (not recorded which).

The gene calls are TRBV7-3 and TRBJ2-1; TRBD2 matches 10 bases. Germline CDR1 and CDR2: SGHTA and FQGTGA. V shed 3 bases, J shed 7 bases, and the junction held 6 bases outside the gene matches. This CDR3 is 15 amino acids long. Here the CDR3 reads CASSFDSGRRNEQFF. The DNA for the CDR3 is TGTGCCAGCAGCTTTGATAGCGGGAGGCGAAATGAGCAGTTCTTC. The variable domain in full, with the rest retrieved from reference TRBV7-3 and TRBJ2-1, is GAGVSQTPSNKVTEKGKYVELRCDPISGHTALYWYRQSLGQGPEFLIYFQGTGAADDSGLPNDRFFAVRPEGSVSTLKIQRTERGDSAVYLCASSFDSGRRNEQFFGPGTRLTVL.

V gene TRBV28 combines with J gene TRBJ2-5; TRBD1 matches 8 bases. This CDR3 has 16 amino acids. Germline CDR1 MDHEN, CDR2 SYDVKM. After removal of 4 bases from V and 3 bases from J, the junction contained 10 bases not matched to a gene. The CDR3 is CASSSQGAPGEETQYF. CDR3 nucleotides: TGTGCCAGCAGTTCCCAGGGGGCGCCCGGAGAAGAGACCCAGTACTTC.

The CDR3: CASSQKPDWTYEQYF. Here the CDR3 DNA reads TGTGCCAGCAGCCAAAAGCCCGACTGGACCTACGAGCAGTACTTC. This chain connects TRBV14 to TRBJ2-7, with D unclear. CDR3 length equals 15 residues. CDR1 and CDR2 from the germline V gene are SGHDN and FVKESK. V dropped 2 bases and J dropped 2 bases, with 13 bases sitting between them.

This rearrangement joins TRBV9 to TRBJ2-6; a possible D gene is TRBD1 (5 bases). There are 16 residues in the CDR3. The ends were cut back, 2 bases at V and 3 bases at J, with 12 bases in the middle. Germline values: CDR1 SGDLS, CDR2 YYNGEE. Here the CDR3 reads CASSVSSRDGANVLTF. CDR3 DNA: TGTGCCAGCAGCGTTTCCAGCAGGGATGGGGCCAACGTCCTGACTTTC.

This clone was seen just once. This chain uses TRBV7-2 with TRBJ1-2, with 12 bases aligning to TRBD1. This CDR3 has 15 residues. The V segment lost 5 bases and the J segment 4 bases; nucleotides outside the gene matches: 5. The germline CDR1 and CDR2 sequences are SGHTA and FQGNSA. The CDR3 region has the DNA TGTGCCAGCAGCCCGAGGGACAGGGGGCCCTATGGCTACACCTTC. It codes for CASSPRDRGPYGYTF.

This clone showed up just a few times. The chain has TRBV6-1 and TRBJ2-7; 9 nucleotides agree with TRBD2. V lost 0 bases, J lost 0 bases, and 0 bases stayed unmatched. The CDR3 runs 15 residues. Per germline, CDR1 MNHNS and CDR2 SASEGT. CDR3 in amino acids: CASSEASGSSYEQYF. Written as DNA, the CDR3 is TGTGCCAGCAGTGAAGCTAGCGGGAGCTCCTACGAGCAGTACTTC.

The V and J genes are TRBV11-2 and TRBJ1-3; D not certain. Trimming pared 6 bases from V and 2 bases from J, leaving 17 bases between. Germline V gene sequence: CDR1 SGHAT, CDR2 FQNNGV. The CDR3 is 16 amino acids. The CDR3 nucleotides are TGTGCCAGCAGATCGCGGGCAGCTACCCCTGGAAACACCATATATTTT. Protein sequence: CASRSRAATPGNTIYF.

This chain connects TRBV18 to TRBJ1-3; TRBD1 matches 7 bases. The CDR3 extends over 15 amino acids. J was trimmed by 0 bases and V by 4 bases; bases with no gene match: 3. Germline assignment: CDR1 KGHSH and CDR2 LQKENI. DNA of the CDR3: TGTGCCAGCTCACTGGGACAGATCTCTGGAAACACCATATATTTT. Translated: CASSLGQISGNTIYF.

This clone was picked up one time. CDR3: CASSWNSGNSYNEQFF. The DNA for the CDR3 is TGTGCCAGTAGTTGGAATAGCGGGAACTCCTACAATGAGCAGTTCTTC. V usage is TRBV19 and J usage is TRBJ2-1, with 8 bases fitting TRBD2. Per germline, CDR1 LNHDA and CDR2 SQIVND (reference sequence). The CDR3 loop spans 16 amino acids. After removal of 5 bases from V and 0 bases from J, the junction contained 6 bases not matched to a gene.

The gene calls are TRBV7-3 and TRBJ2-5; TRBD2 aligns across 10 bases. V lost 4 bases to trimming and J lost 2 bases; unmatched junction nucleotides: 4. Per the germline V gene, CDR1 is SGHTA and CDR2 is FQGTGA. CDR3 length equals 15 residues. This chain's CDR3 is CASSYSGGRQETQYF. CDR3 nucleotides: TGTGCCAGCAGCTATAGCGGGGGGCGTCAAGAGACCCAGTACTTC.

This clone was detected only a few times. The V gene is TRBV4-2, the J gene TRBJ1-1; the match to TRBD1 covers 8 bases. V lost 0 bases, J lost 5 bases, and 11 bases stayed unmatched. Per the germline V gene, CDR1 is LGHNA and CDR2 is YNFKEQ. CDR3 length equals 17 residues. The CDR3 nucleotides are TGTGCCAGCAGCCAAGACGGCAGGGGGCGCGAAGGGACTGAAGCTTTCTTT. The encoded protein is CASSQDGRGREGTEAFF.

This rearrangement joins TRBV4-1 to TRBJ1-5; D call uncertain. The CDR3 covers 16 residues. V was trimmed by 5 bases and J by 1 base, leaving 15 bases between them. Germline V gene sequence: CDR1 MGHRA, CDR2 YSYEKL. In DNA, the CDR3 is TGCGCCAGCAGCTTCCGTTGGAGCACAAGCAATCAGCCCCAGCATTTT. Translated: CASSFRWSTSNQPQHF.

The rearrangement joins TRBV7-2 to TRBJ2-1; tentative D call: TRBD2 (6 bases). The CDR3 length is 16 residues. V gave up 5 bases and J gave up 2 bases, with 16 bases separating them. Per germline, CDR1 SGHTA and CDR2 FQGNSA. CDR3 region: CASSPDLREAYNEQFF. CDR3 DNA sequence: TGTGCCAGCAGCCCGGATTTGCGGGAAGCCTACAATGAGCAGTTCTTC. Looking up the rest from reference TRBV7-2 and TRBJ2-1 gives the full variable domain: GAGVSQSPSNKVTEKGKDVELRCDPISGHTALYWYRQSLGQGLEFLIYFQGNSAPDKSGLPSDRFSAERTGGSVSTLTIQRTQQEDSAVYLCASSPDLREAYNEQFFGPGTRLTVL.

This rearrangement joins TRBV4-1 to TRBJ2-7; 12 positions match TRBD2. Germline trimming cut 1 base from V and 2 bases from J; bases unmatched to any gene: 9. The germline V gene encodes CDR1 MGHRA and CDR2 YSYEKL. The CDR3 has 18 amino acids. The chain's CDR3 is CASSQAGLAGQRTYEQYF. The CDR3 DNA sequence: TGCGCCAGCAGCCAAGCAGGACTAGCGGGGCAAAGGACCTACGAGCAGTACTTC.

As concerns this clone: One end of the junction is discordant with germline, which a read error may explain. The V call is TRBV6-1, the J call TRBJ2-3; D is perhaps TRBD2 (5 bases). Germline CDR1 reads MNHNS; CDR2 reads SASEGT. The CDR3 has 16 residues. The CDR3 DNA reads as TGTGCCAGCAGAGAAGGGTCCTTCAGCGGTACAGATACGCAGTATTTT. Protein: CASREGSFSGTDTQYF.

V is TRBV5-1 and J is TRBJ2-7, with D possibly being TRBD2 (6 bases). The CDR3 has 14 amino acids. Trimming took off 1 base at V and 6 bases at J, with 14 bases between the two ends. Germline CDR1 reads SGHRS; CDR2 reads YFSETQ. CDR3 in amino acids: CASSLRRERGEQYF. The CDR3 DNA sequence: TGCGCCAGCAGCTTGCGGAGGGAAAGGGGCGAGCAGTACTTC. The entire variable domain, with the rest obtained from reference TRBV5-1 and TRBJ2-7, is as follows: KAGVTQTPRYLIKTRGQQVTLSCSPISGHRSVSWYQQTPGQGLQFLFEYFSETQRNKGNFPGRFSGRQFSNSRSEMNVSTLELGDSALYLCASSLRRERGEQYFGPGTRLTVT.

The J gene is TRBJ2-1, the V gene TRBV4-1; unclear D gene. V shed 0 bases and J shed 9 bases, with 15 bases lying between them. CDR1 MGHRA and CDR2 YSYEKL come from the germline V gene. This CDR3 comprises 15 residues. The CDR3 protein is CASSQEDVASGEQFF. Here the CDR3 DNA reads TGCGCCAGCAGCCAAGAGGATGTCGCATCGGGTGAGCAGTTCTTC.

The rearrangement uses TRBV10-3 and TRBJ1-1; D is unresolved. Germline-derived CDR1 and CDR2 are ENHRY and SYGVKD. The CDR3 extends over 14 amino acids. V dropped 10 bases and J dropped 6 bases, with 21 bases sitting between them. CDR3 DNA sequence: TGTGCCACACGGAGGGAGGGCGGAACTGCTGAAGCTTTCTTT. This codes for CATRREGGTAEAFF.